The next 30 T cell receptor beta chains were all read from a single sample in a study of blood T cell repertoires in COVID-19. The data were produced by immunoSEQ multiplex PCR, yet TCRdb's version contains in-frame clones alone and is incomplete. The sample gives some 150,000 clones, approximately 91% of which show up once; 2% to 2.5% is in the top ten. The sequencing input was peripheral blood. All receptors come from a human donor in a cohort sampled during active COVID-19.

The chain is built from TRBV6-5 and TRBJ1-2; 11 bases are shared with TRBD1. After removal of 5 bases from V and 6 bases from J, the junction contained 5 bases not matched to a gene. Germline assignment: CDR1 MNHEY and CDR2 SVGAGI. This CDR3 is built from 14 residues. The CDR3 nucleotides are TGTGCCAGCAGTAGGGGACAGGGGGGTCATGGCTACACCTTC. Its translation: CASSRGQGGHGYTF.

The rearrangement uses TRBV5-3 and TRBJ2-7; 8 bases agree with TRBD1. TRBV5-3 is placed among ORFs of uncertain function. The J segment lost 1 base and the V segment lost 1 base, leaving 4 bases of the junction unmatched. The CDR3 covers 15 residues. As DNA, the CDR3 is TGTGCCAGAAGCTTGCCGGGACAGGAGTCCTACGAGCAGTACTTC. This codes for CARSLPGQESYEQYF.

A single count supports this clone. The chain couples TRBV28 to TRBJ2-1; 8 nucleotides line up with TRBD2. The CDR3 sequence is 16 residues long. The germline V gene encodes CDR1 MDHEN and CDR2 SYDVKM. V trimming: 3 bases; J trimming: 11 bases; junction bases outside the gene matches: 15. CDR3 bases: TGTGCCAGCAGTTTTAGTCGTTTCGGGGGGGCCGGTCAGCAGTTCTTC. Translation gives CASSFSRFGGAGQQFF.

The chain combines TRBV28 with TRBJ1-1; 8 bases align to TRBD1. CDR3 length: 14 amino acids. Trimming cost V 6 bases and J 2 bases; bases outside gene matches: 5. CDR1 is MDHEN and CDR2 is SYDVKM in the germline V gene. In DNA, the CDR3 is TGTGCCAGCAGCCCAGGGGGCGCAAACACTGAAGCTTTCTTT. Translation gives CASSPGGANTEAFF.

The chain uses TRBV4-2 and TRBJ2-7; 9 nucleotides match TRBD1. J gave up 6 bases and V 0 bases, and 3 bases lay outside the gene matches. The germline CDR1 and CDR2 sequences are LGHNA and YNFKEQ. The CDR3 consists of 14 residues. CDR3 in DNA: TGTGCCAGCAGCCAAGAGGGACAGGGTGGCGAGCAGTACTTC. Protein sequence: CASSQEGQGGEQYF.

The gene calls are TRBV27 and TRBJ2-3; 8 nucleotides align to TRBD1. Germline CDR1 reads MNHEY; CDR2 reads SMNVEV (reference sequence). With 3 bases clipped from V and 2 bases from J, the junction kept 7 bases outside the gene matches. The CDR3 runs to 16 residues. CDR3 coding DNA: TGTGCCAGCAGTTTCTCCGGGACAGGATACACAGATACGCAGTATTTT. This sequence encodes CASSFSGTGYTDTQYF.

The V call is TRBV7-2, the J call TRBJ2-1; D not certain. Trimming left V 7 bases short and J 10 bases short, with 26 bases between. The germline gives CDR1 SGHTA, CDR2 FQGNSA. There are 16 residues in the CDR3. The CDR3 sequence is CASTLSVIGGVGEQFF. DNA of the CDR3: TGTGCCAGCACCCTATCCGTTATAGGCGGAGTTGGGGAGCAGTTCTTC.

This chain uses TRBV4-1 with TRBJ2-5; D is ambiguous. This CDR3 comprises 14 residues. Per germline, CDR1 MGHRA and CDR2 YSYEKL. V was trimmed by 1 base and J by 1 base, leaving 7 bases between them. DNA for the CDR3: TGCGCCAGCAGCCAAGCGGTTGGCCAAGAGACCCAGTACTTC. Its translation: CASSQAVGQETQYF.

The gene calls are TRBV19 and TRBJ2-5; weak D call: TRBD2 (5 bases). Germline V CDR1 and CDR2: LNHDA, SQIVND (reference sequence). The CDR3 consists of 16 residues. Trimming left V 4 bases short and J 2 bases short, with 17 bases between. In DNA form, the CDR3 reads TGTGCCAGTAGTAAACTCTCGGCGGGCCAACAAGAGACCCAGTACTTC. This translates into CASSKLSAGQQETQYF.

The genes are TRBV10-3 and TRBJ2-7; TRBD1 matches at 8 bases. Trimming took 3 bases from V and 1 from J; bases not matched to a gene: 8. CDR1 is ENHRY and CDR2 is SYGVKD in the germline V gene. This CDR3 has 16 residues. CDR3: CAISEPAGQGSYEQYF. CDR3 nucleotides: TGTGCCATCAGTGAACCGGCCGGACAGGGTTCCTACGAGCAGTACTTC.

The rearrangement joins TRBV9 to TRBJ2-7; 9 bases line up with TRBD2. Trimming took 3 bases from V and 2 from J; bases not matched to a gene: 6. The CDR3 contains 15 residues. Per the germline V gene, CDR1 is SGDLS and CDR2 is YYNGEE. Here the CDR3 reads CASSASGGSPYEQYF. CDR3 sequence (DNA): TGTGCCAGCAGCGCCAGCGGGGGGTCCCCCTACGAGCAGTACTTC. Using reference TRBV9 and TRBJ2-7 for the parts outside the CDR3, the full variable domain is DSGVTQTPKHLITATGQRVTLRCSPRSGDLSVYWYQQSLDQGLQFLIQYYNGEERAKGNILERFSAQQFPDLHSELNLSSLELGDSALYFCASSASGGSPYEQYFGPGTRLTVT.

The V gene is TRBV5-5, the J gene TRBJ2-1; 11 positions agree with TRBD1. The CDR3 is 16 amino acids. Germline CDR1 is SGHKS and CDR2 is YYEKEE (reference sequence). The ends lost 4 bases at V and 3 bases at J; junction bases unmatched: 6. This chain's CDR3 is CASSTRDRGFYNEQFF. The CDR3 nucleotides are TGTGCCAGCAGCACTAGGGACAGGGGGTTCTACAATGAGCAGTTCTTC.

The chain is built from TRBV2 and TRBJ2-1; D is perhaps TRBD2 (7 bases). V was cut by 9 bases and J by 0 bases, with 12 bases left in between. Germline-derived CDR1 and CDR2 are SNHLY and FYNNEI. This CDR3 has 14 residues. The CDR3 region has the DNA TGTGCCAGGGGAGGGGGGAGCTCCTACAATGAGCAGTTCTTC. It is translated as CARGGGSSYNEQFF.

The chain recombines TRBV5-1 with TRBJ1-1; D is perhaps TRBD1 (6 bases). V lost 0 bases and J 6 bases, leaving 15 bases between the germline ends. The CDR3 length is 15 residues. Germline lookup yields CDR1 SGHRS and CDR2 YFSETQ. The CDR3 sequence is CASSLGHRDISEAFF. CDR3 nucleotide sequence: TGCGCCAGCAGCTTGGGGCACAGGGATATTTCTGAAGCTTTCTTT.

The J gene is TRBJ2-1, the V gene TRBV28; 7 bases line up with TRBD1. CDR3 length equals 16 residues. With 6 bases clipped from V and 8 bases from J, the junction kept 16 bases outside the gene matches. Germline V lookup: CDR1 MDHEN, CDR2 SYDVKM. The CDR3 bases are TGTGCCAGCAGAAATTCTGAAGGGGGCCTAAGATATGAGCAGTTCTTC. Amino acids: CASRNSEGGLRYEQFF.

The chain is built from TRBV6-4 and TRBJ2-7; possible D gene TRBD1, 5 bases. Trimming removed 11 bases at V and 3 bases at J, with 17 bases between. Germline assignment: CDR1 MRHNA and CDR2 SNTAGT. CDR3 size: 13 residues. CDR3 sequence: CAGPWGLLYEQYF. The CDR3 DNA sequence: TGTGCCGGTCCTTGGGGCCTCCTCTACGAGCAGTACTTC.

This chain connects TRBV29-1 to TRBJ2-3, with 8 bases identical to TRBD1. The CDR3 is made up of 16 amino acids. Germline V gene sequence: CDR1 SQVTM, CDR2 ANQGSEA. V was pared by 0 bases and J by 3 bases, with 8 bases of the junction left unmatched. The CDR3 bases are TGCAGCGTTGAAGACCCGGACAGGGCTGGGACAGATACGCAGTATTTT. Translation: CSVEDPDRAGTDTQYF.

V gene TRBV6-2 or TRBV6-3 combines with J gene TRBJ2-5; 12 bases are a match to TRBD2. J lost 5 bases, V lost 5 bases, and 15 bases had no gene match. The length of the CDR3 is 18 residues. CDR1 is MNHEY, CDR2 SVGEGT, per germline. CDR3 sequence: CASSRTSGGNPIRETQYF. CDR3 in DNA: TGTGCCAGCAGTCGCACTAGCGGGGGGAACCCGATTAGGGAGACCCAGTACTTC.

The chain couples TRBV4-3 to TRBJ1-4, with 7 bases that match TRBD1. CDR3 length: 16 residues. Germline V lookup: CDR1 LGHNA, CDR2 YSLEER. V gave up 1 base and J gave up 5 bases; unmatched junction bases: 7. CDR3 sequence reads: CASSQGWGQRNEKLFF. For the CDR3, the DNA is TGCGCCAGCAGCCAAGGTTGGGGACAGCGGAATGAAAAACTGTTTTTT.

The V call is TRBV5-1, the J call TRBJ2-3; 7 bases line up with TRBD2. V shed 2 bases, J shed 4 bases, and the junction held 13 bases outside the gene matches. Germline V lookup: CDR1 SGHRS, CDR2 YFSETQ. There are 17 residues in the CDR3. This CDR3 reads CASSFYGTARGADTQYF. The CDR3 DNA is TGCGCCAGCAGCTTTTATGGGACGGCACGGGGGGCAGATACGCAGTATTTT.

The CDR3 here is CASSLGQATTEAFF. CDR3 coding DNA: TGTGCCAGCAGTTTGGGACAGGCCACCACTGAAGCTTTCTTT. The V gene is TRBV28, the J gene TRBJ1-1, with TRBD1 identical over 8 bases. Trimming removed 3 bases from V and 4 bases from J; junction bases left unmatched: 4. Per germline, CDR1 MDHEN and CDR2 SYDVKM. The CDR3 is made up of 14 amino acids.

The chain couples TRBV7-3 to TRBJ1-2; possibly TRBD1 for D (5 bases). Per germline, CDR1 SGHTA and CDR2 FQGTGA. The CDR3 is 14 amino acids. The V and J ends lost 5 bases and 4 bases respectively, with 14 bases between them. The CDR3 DNA is TGTGCCAGCAGCCAAGGGGCAGGGCTCTATGGCTACACCTTC. It translates to CASSQGAGLYGYTF.

This chain connects TRBV7-2 to TRBJ2-3; D perhaps matches TRBD1 (6 bases). Germline CDR1 and CDR2: SGHTA and FQGNSA. Trimming stripped 1 base from V and 1 base from J, with 21 bases between. The CDR3 contains 19 residues. The CDR3 DNA sequence: TGTGCCAGCAGCTTAGAACGGTGGTCAGGGGTTAAAGGCACAGATACGCAGTATTTT. This gives the protein CASSLERWSGVKGTDTQYF.

The chain joins TRBV14 to TRBJ2-7; TRBD2 aligns across 7 bases. The V gene end was trimmed by 1 base and the J gene end by 3 bases; junction bases not matched to a gene: 6. CDR3 length: 15 amino acids. The germline gives CDR1 SGHDN, CDR2 FVKESK. CDR3 nucleotides: TGTGCCAGCAGCCAAGGGGGGGGTTACCACTACGAGCAGTACTTC. It translates to CASSQGGGYHYEQYF.

This clone was recorded a few times. The V and J genes are TRBV5-1 and TRBJ2-3, with unresolved D. Germline assignment: CDR1 SGHRS and CDR2 YFSETQ. The CDR3 sequence is 11 residues long. V shed 1 base and J shed 6 bases, with 3 bases lying between them. CDR3 in DNA: TGCGCCAGCAGCTTGAGCGATACGCAGTATTTT. Translation gives CASSLSDTQYF.

The chain carries TRBV2 and TRBJ2-2; 14 bases fit TRBD2. The CDR3 has 15 amino acids. Germline-derived CDR1 and CDR2 are SNHLY and FYNNEI. Trimming at V came to 8 bases and at J to 4 bases, leaving 3 bases not matched to a gene. CDR3 DNA sequence: TGTGCCAGCGTCGGACTAGCGGGGGGCACCGGGGAGCTGTTTTTT. Protein sequence: CASVGLAGGTGELFF.

The chain combines TRBV19 with TRBJ1-6; 8 bases are shared with TRBD1. V shed 6 bases and J 9 bases; nucleotides not matched to a gene: 22. Germline-derived CDR1 and CDR2 are LNHDA and SQIVND (reference sequence). This CDR3 comprises 19 residues. CDR3: CASRGRWTGIPNWGSPLHF. In DNA form, the CDR3 reads TGTGCCAGTAGGGGACGATGGACAGGGATCCCTAATTGGGGTTCACCCCTCCACTTT.

The V gene is TRBV19, the J gene TRBJ1-1; D may be TRBD1 (5 bases). V was shortened by 6 bases and J by 1 base, with 15 bases between the two germline ends. Germline assignment: CDR1 LNHDA and CDR2 SQIVND (reference sequence). This CDR3 has 15 residues. CDR3 coding DNA: TGTGCCAGTAGGGGTCTCGGGGGAACGAACACTGAAGCTTTCTTT. Translating gives CASRGLGGTNTEAFF.

This sequence joins TRBV3-1 (or the pseudogene TRBV3-2) and TRBJ2-7; 8 nucleotides align to TRBD2. The junction had 5 bases not matched to a gene; V was cut back by 1 base and J by 0 bases. CDR3 length equals 16 residues. Per the germline V gene, CDR1 is LGHDT and CDR2 is YNNKEL (reference sequence). DNA of the CDR3: TGTGCCAGCAGCCAAGTTAGCGGGGCCTTCTCCTACGAGCAGTACTTC. This codes for CASSQVSGAFSYEQYF.

This rearrangement joins TRBV10-3 to TRBJ2-7, with 10 positions matching TRBD1. The V segment lost 3 bases and the J segment 2 bases; nucleotides outside the gene matches: 1. The CDR3 spans 14 residues. Germline CDR1 is ENHRY and CDR2 is SYGVKD. The CDR3 loop reads CAISDGTGAYEQYF. The CDR3 DNA sequence: TGTGCCATCAGTGATGGGACAGGGGCCTACGAGCAGTACTTC.